Listed below are T cell receptor beta chains from one sample, sequenced in a study of blood T cell repertoires in COVID-19. Data came from immunoSEQ multiplex PCR; TCRdb stores just in-frame clones and leaves some out. Seen here are roughly 43,000 clones, 70% to 90% observed once, and the top ten hold just under 8.5%. Sequenced sample: peripheral blood. Receptor source: a man in his 60s with active COVID-19. CDR3s include the opening cysteine and the closing phenylalanine or tryptophan. The D gene is left open where the match is weak. Size values are once, few and many counts, or a class for expanded clones, and some rows have none.

V,D,J,size,DNA,CDR3
TRBV11-2,-,TRBJ1-4,-,TGTGCCAGCAGCTTAGATGGAGATATTAATGAAAAACTGTTTTTT,CASSLDGDINEKLFF
TRBV27,TRBD2,TRBJ2-1,-,TGTGCCAGCAGTTTAAGTCTAGCGGGAGTCGCTGAGCAGTTCTTC,CASSLSLAGVAEQFF
TRBV6-5,-,TRBJ1-1,-,TGTGCCAGCAGTTCACAGAGACGCACTGAAGCTTTCTTT,CASSSQRRTEAFF
TRBV6-5,-,TRBJ2-7,-,TGTGCCAGCAAAGGCGGGAACTCCTACGAGCAGTACTTC,CASKGGNSYEQYF
TRBV9,TRBD2,TRBJ2-3,once,TGTGCCAGCAGCGAAGCCGGGACTAGCGCAGATACGCAGTATTTT,CASSEAGTSADTQYF
TRBV24-1,-,TRBJ1-1,-,TGTGCCACCAGTGATACACAGGAAGCTTTCTTT,CATSDTQEAFF
TRBV5-4,TRBD2,TRBJ2-5,-,TGTGCCAGCAGCTTGTATCCAGGGACTAGCGGCCCCCAAGAGACCCAGTACTTC,CASSLYPGTSGPQETQYF
TRBV11-2,-,TRBJ2-1,-,TGTGCCAGCACCAAAACAGGGAGCTCCTACAATGAGCAGTTCTTC,CASTKTGSSYNEQFF
TRBV5-1,TRBD1,TRBJ1-2,once,TGCGCCAGCAGCCGGGGGACAGGTGGGGAAAACTATGGCTACACCTTC,CASSRGTGGENYGYTF
TRBV13,-,TRBJ1-1,-,TGTGCCAGCAGCGAAGGGAATACAGGGTACCGGGAAGCTTTCTTT,CASSEGNTGYREAFF